The clone carrying this TCR beta chain turned up a few times. As yet, its antigen is unknown. The data derive from a study of T cell responses to AZD1222 COVID-19 vaccine. General study findings and limits: Seropositive status at baseline applied to only 5 or 6 AZD1222 recipients.

TCRdb keeps only in-frame clones here, not all; method: immunoSEQ multiplex PCR. Altogether approximately 100,000 clones are present, roughly 90% being singletons, with the ten largest covering 4% to 5%. This receptor was obtained from an adult in good health. Sequenced material: peripheral blood, taken on day 0 of AZD1222 vaccination.

As DNA, the CDR3 is TGCAGTGCTAGTGATGGCAGGGACACTGAAGCTTTCTTT. Encoded protein: CSASDGRDTEAFF. The chain is built from TRBV20-1 and TRBJ1-1; a weak D match, TRBD1 (5 bases). Per the germline V gene, CDR1 is DFQATT and CDR2 is SNEGSKA (reference sequence). V lost 3 bases, J lost 3 bases, and 11 bases lay in between. This CDR3 is 13 amino acids long.